Each of the 22 T cell receptor beta chains below was sequenced from the same sample in a study of blood T cell repertoires in COVID-19. The table came from immunoSEQ multiplex PCR; TCRdb's copy has only in-frame clones and leaves some out. The sample carries 220,000 or so clones, approximately 81% recorded once. The sample comprised peripheral blood. The receptors derive from a man younger than 45 with active or convalescent COVID-19.

The gene calls are TRBV2 and TRBJ2-7, with 7 bases lining up with TRBD1. This CDR3 has 13 amino acids. Looked up from germline, CDR1 is SNHLY and CDR2 is FYNNEI. The V segment lost 7 bases and the J segment 6 bases; nucleotides outside the gene matches: 9. The CDR3 coding sequence is TGTGCCAGCAAAGGGGGCCCCCGGTCCGAGCAGTACTTC. Encoded protein: CASKGGPRSEQYF.

V and J are TRBV24-1 and TRBJ2-2, with D perhaps TRBD1 (5 bases). V lost 10 bases, J lost 1 base, and 12 bases lay in between. The CDR3 is 14 residues long. Germline V gene lookup returns CDR1 KGHDR and CDR2 SFDVKD. The CDR3 nucleotides read TGTGCCACGACGGCAGGGCAGAACACCGGGGAGCTGTTTTTT. Its translation: CATTAGQNTGELFF.

This clone was detected a few times. The chain combines TRBV9 with TRBJ1-6; D is possibly TRBD1 (6 bases). Trimming removed 0 bases from V and 10 bases from J, with 14 bases in between. The CDR3 extends over 15 amino acids. Germline-derived CDR1 and CDR2 are SGDLS and YYNGEE. The CDR3 protein is CASSVDWDTLSPLHF. CDR3 nucleotide sequence: TGTGCCAGCAGCGTAGACTGGGACACCCTCTCACCCCTCCACTTT.

About this clone: The junction and the germline gene differ at one end; a read error may be behind it. The V call is TRBV29-1, the J call TRBJ2-7; weak D call: TRBD1 (5 bases). The length of the CDR3 is 13 residues. Germline V lookup: CDR1 SQVTM, CDR2 ANQGSEA. The CDR3 protein is CSAETGPSYEQYF. The CDR3 nucleotides read TGCAGCGCTGAAACAGGACCATCCTACGAGCAGTACTTC.

The chain has TRBV28 and TRBJ1-1, with D perhaps matching TRBD1 (5 bases). The V end lost 0 bases, the J end lost 3 bases, and 11 bases lay between the germline ends. The CDR3 consists of 15 residues. Germline V gives CDR1 MDHEN, CDR2 SYDVKM. CDR3 nucleotides: TGTGCCAGCAGTTTATGGGGGGGTCGGGACACTGAAGCTTTCTTT. Amino acids: CASSLWGGRDTEAFF.

V gene TRBV5-6 combines with J gene TRBJ1-2; TRBD1 might be the D (5 bases). V was clipped by 1 base and J by 4 bases, with 11 bases between them. The CDR3 runs 14 residues. Germline lookup yields CDR1 SGHDT and CDR2 YYEEEE. The CDR3 reads CASSLRGFSYGYTF. The CDR3 DNA follows: TGTGCCAGCAGCTTGAGGGGTTTCTCCTATGGCTACACCTTC.

In this sample, this clone turned up once. This chain links TRBV11-2 with TRBJ1-1; maybe TRBD1 (5 bases). Between the trimmed V and J ends, which lost 5 bases and 12 bases, there was a span of 16 bases. There are 12 residues in the CDR3. CDR1 SGHAT and CDR2 FQNNGV come from the germline V gene. CDR3 coding DNA: TGTGCCAGCAGCGAACTCACCAGGGAAACTTTCTTT. It codes for CASSELTRETFF.

The chain carries TRBV30 and TRBJ2-1, with 7 bases identical to TRBD1. The CDR3 sequence is 12 residues long. From germline, CDR1 is GTSNPN and CDR2 SVGIG (reference sequence). J was trimmed by 8 bases and V by 5 bases; bases with no gene match: 6. Here the CDR3 reads CAWAGGRDEQFF. The CDR3 DNA is TGTGCCTGGGCAGGGGGTCGGGATGAGCAGTTCTTC.

The rearrangement uses TRBV5-5 and TRBJ1-2; 11 bases match TRBD1. Germline V gene lookup returns CDR1 SGHKS and CDR2 YYEKEE (reference sequence). The CDR3 extends over 14 amino acids. V shed 4 bases and J 6 bases; nucleotides not matched to a gene: 5. CDR3 DNA sequence: TGTGCCAGCAGCACCGGGACAGGGGGGGATGGCTACACCTTC. Encoded protein: CASSTGTGGDGYTF.

This clone was counted once. The V gene is TRBV7-2, the J gene TRBJ1-5; D gene uncertain. V lost 1 base and J 5 bases, leaving 9 bases between the germline ends. In germline, CDR1 is SGHTA, CDR2 FQGNSA. CDR3 length: 14 residues. For the CDR3, the DNA is TGTGCCAGCAGCTTAGGGACTGCATATCAGCCCCAGCATTTT. It translates to CASSLGTAYQPQHF.

CDR3 region: CASSSRDSYYYEQYF. CDR3 coding DNA: TGTGCCAGTAGTAGCCGGGACAGCTACTACTACGAGCAGTACTTC. This sequence joins TRBV19 and TRBJ2-7, with TRBD1 identical over 7 bases. There are 15 residues in the CDR3. Trimming removed 4 bases from V and 3 bases from J; junction bases left unmatched: 9. Germline CDR1 and CDR2: LNHDA and SQIVND (reference sequence).

The chain employs TRBV4-3 and TRBJ1-6; D may be TRBD1 (6 bases). Germline V gives CDR1 LGHNA, CDR2 YSLEER. V lost 8 bases and J lost 0, with 11 bases in between. This CDR3 has 15 residues. The CDR3 DNA follows: TGCGCCAGCCACGACAGGAGCTCCTATAATTCACCCCTCCACTTT. It specifies CASHDRSSYNSPLHF.

The J gene is TRBJ2-7, the V gene TRBV28, with 8 nucleotides matching TRBD2. Germline loops: CDR1 MDHEN, CDR2 SYDVKM. This CDR3 is 15 amino acids long. The trim removed 4 bases at V and 4 bases at J, leaving 9 bases unmatched. The CDR3 DNA follows: TGTGCCAGCAGTTCAACTAGCGGTCTAGGTTACGAGCAGTACTTC. This encodes CASSSTSGLGYEQYF.

The rearrangement links TRBV29-1 to TRBJ2-7; 8 nucleotides match TRBD2. Germline V gene data show CDR1 as SQVTM and CDR2 as ANQGSEA. The length of the CDR3 is 14 residues. V was clipped by 0 bases and J by 6 bases; unmatched bases: 7. CDR3 sequence: CSVEESGTSGEQYF. The CDR3 DNA is TGCAGCGTTGAAGAGAGTGGGACTAGTGGCGAGCAGTACTTC.

The chain couples TRBV28 to TRBJ2-7; 9 bases fit TRBD1. Germline loops: CDR1 MDHEN, CDR2 SYDVKM. The V and J ends lost 5 bases and 4 bases, in that order; junction bases with no gene match: 12. This CDR3 is built from 16 residues. The CDR3 loop reads CASSGPGQGVGYEQYF. The CDR3 nucleotides read TGTGCCAGCAGTGGGCCGGGACAGGGTGTGGGGTACGAGCAGTACTTC.

V and J are TRBV9 and TRBJ2-1; 7 nucleotides agree with TRBD2. The CDR3 has 13 amino acids. With 7 bases clipped from V and 4 bases from J, the junction kept 5 bases outside the gene matches. Germline-derived CDR1 and CDR2 are SGDLS and YYNGEE. The CDR3 here is CASGTTNYNEQFF. The CDR3 DNA reads as TGTGCCAGCGGGACTACCAATTACAATGAGCAGTTCTTC. Using reference TRBV9 and TRBJ2-1 for the parts outside the CDR3, the full variable domain is DSGVTQTPKHLITATGQRVTLRCSPRSGDLSVYWYQQSLDQGLQFLIQYYNGEERAKGNILERFSAQQFPDLHSELNLSSLELGDSALYFCASGTTNYNEQFFGPGTRLTVL.

This sequence joins TRBV5-1 and TRBJ1-4; TRBD1 aligns across 7 bases. V dropped 1 base and J dropped 0; count of bases not matched to a gene: 6. The CDR3 length is 17 residues. Germline CDR1 SGHRS, CDR2 YFSETQ. CDR3 in amino acids: CASSLNRQGPTNEKLFF. DNA of the CDR3: TGCGCCAGCAGCTTGAACCGACAGGGCCCAACTAATGAAAAACTGTTTTTT.

The gene calls are TRBV7-3 and TRBJ2-3, with TRBD2 matching 7 bases. Trimming removed 11 bases from V and 4 bases from J; junction bases left unmatched: 12. This CDR3 contains 14 residues. CDR1 is SGHTA, CDR2 FQGTGA, per germline. Written as DNA, the CDR3 is TGTGCCCACGAGTGGGCGGGAGAGGCAGATACGCAGTATTTT. It encodes CAHEWAGEADTQYF. The full variable domain, in which reference TRBV7-3 and TRBJ2-3 provide the parts outside the CDR3, is GAGVSQTPSNKVTEKGKYVELRCDPISGHTALYWYRQSLGQGPEFLIYFQGTGAADDSGLPNDRFFAVRPEGSVSTLKIQRTERGDSAVYLCAHEWAGEADTQYFGPGTRLTVL.

The chain is built from TRBV24-1 and TRBJ2-2; 8 bases map to TRBD1. The CDR3 is 15 residues long. In germline, CDR1 is KGHDR, CDR2 SFDVKD. V dropped 2 bases and J dropped 4; count of bases not matched to a gene: 2. CDR3 in DNA: TGTGCCACCAGTGATTCGACAGGGGTCACCGGGGAGCTGTTTTTT. Protein: CATSDSTGVTGELFF.

The V call is TRBV3-1 (or the pseudogene TRBV3-2), the J call TRBJ1-5, with D possibly matching TRBD1 (5 bases). The CDR3 spans 15 residues. The germline V and J ends were trimmed by 1 base and 4 bases, with 11 bases remaining between them. The germline gives CDR1 LGHDT, CDR2 YNNKEL (reference sequence). This CDR3 is CASSQGLQVNQPQHF. CDR3 nucleotide sequence: TGTGCCAGCAGCCAAGGGTTACAGGTAAATCAGCCCCAGCATTTT.

This chain connects TRBV5-1 to TRBJ2-3; 7 positions agree with TRBD2. Germline CDR1 reads SGHRS; CDR2 reads YFSETQ. CDR3 length equals 15 residues. The CDR3 coding sequence is TGCGCGTCCCAGGGAAGGGACGGGGGGACAGATACGCAGTATTTT. This codes for CASQGRDGGTDTQYF.

Only one count was recorded for this clone. The chain has TRBV28 and TRBJ1-1, with 10 bases identical to TRBD1. With V trimmed by 8 bases and J by 3 bases, 6 bases remained unmatched. CDR1 is MDHEN, CDR2 SYDVKM, per germline. CDR3 size: 14 residues. Written as DNA, the CDR3 is TGTGCCAGCCGAGACAGGGGGCGTGACACTGAAGCTTTCTTT. This codes for CASRDRGRDTEAFF.